The next 25 T cell receptor beta chains were all read from a single sample in a study of neoadjuvant anti-PD-1 for oral cavity cancer. The method was immunoSEQ multiplex PCR; TCRdb's version includes in-frame clones alone and lacks a portion of them. This table holds 68,000 or so clones, approximately 85% found once. The time point: after neoadjuvant nivolumab, at surgical resection. The sequencing here drew on PBMCs, taken after nivolumab (anti-PD-1) treatment. These receptors were taken from a person aged 35-80 years with oral cavity squamous cell carcinoma.

The CDR3 spells CAWRLASTGELFF. In DNA, the CDR3 is TGTGCCTGGAGACTAGCTTCCACCGGGGAGCTGTTTTTT. The chain uses TRBV30 and TRBJ2-2, with D possibly TRBD2 on 6 matching bases. Looked up from germline, CDR1 is GTSNPN and CDR2 is SVGIG (reference sequence). The CDR3 covers 13 residues. V was shortened by 3 bases and J by 4 bases, with 9 bases between the two germline ends.

On this clone itself: The junction shows a germline mismatch at one end, possibly a read error. The gene calls are TRBV20-1 and TRBJ1-2; D not certain. There are 11 residues in the CDR3. Germline lookup yields CDR1 DFQATT and CDR2 SNEGSKA (reference sequence). The CDR3 nucleotides are TGCAGTGCTAGTGCTGGCTATGACTACACCTTC. Protein sequence: CSASAGYDYTF.

This clone was counted between two and nine times. The rearrangement uses TRBV7-3 and TRBJ1-1; D ambiguous. This CDR3 contains 13 residues. Germline values: CDR1 SGHTA, CDR2 FQGTGA. The V gene lost 1 base and the J gene lost 3 bases, with 6 bases spanning the gap. CDR3 sequence reads: CASSLIADTEAFF. The CDR3, as DNA: TGTGCCAGCAGCTTAATAGCAGACACTGAAGCTTTCTTT.

The J gene is TRBJ1-1, the V gene TRBV2; a weak D match, TRBD1 (6 bases). With 2 bases removed from V and 1 base from J, the gap between germline ends came to 11 bases. Germline values: CDR1 SNHLY, CDR2 FYNNEI. CDR3 length: 15 amino acids. The CDR3 nucleotides are TGTGCCAGCAGTGAAATGGGAGGGGGGAACACTGAAGCTTTCTTT. This encodes CASSEMGGGNTEAFF. Supplemented by reference TRBV2 and TRBJ1-1, the full variable domain reads EPEVTQTPSHQVTQMGQEVILRCVPISNHLYFYWYRQILGQKVEFLVSFYNNEISEKSEIFDDQFSVERPDGSNFTLKIRSTKLEDSAMYFCASSEMGGGNTEAFFGQGTRLTVV.

The chain recombines TRBV6-1 with TRBJ1-5, with a possible D match to TRBD1 (5 bases). The CDR3 has 16 residues. The germline gives CDR1 MNHNS, CDR2 SASEGT. V was shortened by 2 bases and J by 1 base, with 12 bases between the two germline ends. DNA for the CDR3: TGTGCCAGCAGTGAACAGGGCTTTCAGAGCAATCAGCCCCAGCATTTT. Translation: CASSEQGFQSNQPQHF.

The V gene is TRBV7-8, the J gene TRBJ1-2; 8 bases fit TRBD1. The CDR3 has 15 residues. The germline V gene has CDR1 SGHVS and CDR2 FQNEAQ. The ends lost 5 bases at V and 3 bases at J; junction bases unmatched: 8. This CDR3 reads CASSRWIQGDYGYTF. In DNA form, the CDR3 reads TGTGCCAGCAGCCGATGGATACAGGGGGACTATGGCTACACCTTC.

The chain is built from TRBV28 and TRBJ1-2, with 9 bases fitting TRBD1. The V segment lost 2 bases and the J segment 5 bases; nucleotides outside the gene matches: 3. Per germline, CDR1 MDHEN and CDR2 SYDVKM. This CDR3 is built from 14 residues. The CDR3 here is CASSLGTGTYGYTF. CDR3 nucleotide sequence: TGTGCCAGCAGTTTAGGGACAGGGACATATGGCTACACCTTC.

The rearrangement joins TRBV9 to TRBJ2-7; D not certain. The CDR3 covers 13 residues. CDR1 is SGDLS, CDR2 YYNGEE, per germline. Trimming removed 1 base from V and 7 bases from J, with 12 bases in between. The DNA for the CDR3 is TGTGCCAGCAGCGTAAGGCCCTACGGGGAGCAGTACTTC. Its protein product is CASSVRPYGEQYF.

This chain joins TRBV4-1 and TRBJ2-7; 7 nucleotides line up with TRBD2. V shed 3 bases and J 3 bases; nucleotides not matched to a gene: 2. CDR1 and CDR2 from the germline V gene are MGHRA and YSYEKL. CDR3 size: 13 residues. In DNA form, the CDR3 reads TGCGCCAGCAGCCACGGCGGGAGCTACGAGCAGTACTTC. It specifies CASSHGGSYEQYF.

CDR3 DNA: TGTGCCAGCAGTACCCCCGACAGGGAAGTTCGTGGCTACACCTTC. Its protein is CASSTPDREVRGYTF. This sequence joins TRBV28 and TRBJ1-2; TRBD1 agrees at 7 bases. Germline-derived CDR1 and CDR2 are MDHEN and SYDVKM. Losses at the gene ends were 5 bases for V and 7 bases for J; bases not matched to a gene: 13. The CDR3 runs to 15 residues.

This chain uses TRBV4-1 with TRBJ2-5; the D gene is possibly TRBD1 (6 bases). The CDR3 covers 13 residues. V gave up 0 bases and J gave up 9 bases, with 11 bases separating them. Germline CDR1 reads MGHRA; CDR2 reads YSYEKL. CDR3 protein: CASSQDRRQAQYF. The CDR3 nucleotides are TGCGCCAGCAGCCAAGACAGGCGACAGGCCCAGTACTTC.

The CDR3 nucleotides are TGTGCCAGCGGGGAACTAGCGGGAGGGCCGGGAGAGACCCAGTACTTC. Its protein is CASGELAGGPGETQYF. The chain recombines TRBV2 with TRBJ2-5; 13 nucleotides line up with TRBD2. The CDR3 is 16 amino acids. After removal of 8 bases from V and 4 bases from J, the junction contained 10 bases not matched to a gene. Germline CDR1 SNHLY, CDR2 FYNNEI. The whole variable domain, remainder taken from reference TRBV2 and TRBJ2-5, is EPEVTQTPSHQVTQMGQEVILRCVPISNHLYFYWYRQILGQKVEFLVSFYNNEISEKSEIFDDQFSVERPDGSNFTLKIRSTKLEDSAMYFCASGELAGGPGETQYFGPGTRLLVL.

The chain combines TRBV5-1 with TRBJ2-3; perhaps D is TRBD1 or TRBD2 (5 bases each). The V gene's germline CDR1 is SGHRS and CDR2 YFSETQ. Trimming left V 0 bases short and J 3 bases short, with 14 bases between. This CDR3 contains 16 residues. The CDR3 loop is CASSLGGGVRTDTQYF. DNA of the CDR3: TGCGCCAGCAGCTTGGGTGGGGGAGTGAGGACAGATACGCAGTATTTT.

The rearrangement uses TRBV5-1 and TRBJ2-3; D is perhaps TRBD2 (6 bases). The V gene's germline CDR1 is SGHRS and CDR2 YFSETQ. The V end lost 0 bases, the J end lost 0 bases, and 11 bases lay between the germline ends. The CDR3 consists of 16 residues. Here the CDR3 reads CASSLVVAASTDTQYF. The CDR3 region has the DNA TGCGCCAGCAGCTTGGTAGTAGCGGCTAGCACAGATACGCAGTATTTT.

The chain has TRBV18 and TRBJ2-7; perhaps TRBD1 as D (5 bases). Germline CDR1 and CDR2: KGHSH and LQKENI. The CDR3 is made up of 15 amino acids. The V end was cut by 3 bases, the J end by 3 bases, with 15 bases between. The CDR3 DNA reads TGTGCCAGCTCACCGGTGCCCCAGGGCGTCTACGAGCAGTACTTC. Its protein is CASSPVPQGVYEQYF. The variable domain in full, completed from reference TRBV18 and TRBJ2-7, reads NAGVMQNPRHLVRRRGQEARLRCSPMKGHSHVYWYRQLPEEGLKFMVYLQKENIIDESGMPKERFSAEFPKEGPSILRIQQVVRGDSAAYFCASSPVPQGVYEQYFGPGTRLTVT.

The rearrangement links TRBV7-8 to TRBJ1-4; D is possibly TRBD1 (5 bases). Trimming stripped 5 bases from V and 7 bases from J, with 17 bases between. The CDR3 runs 15 residues. The germline gives CDR1 SGHVS, CDR2 FQNEAQ. This CDR3 reads CASSPLPGLGEKLFF. The CDR3 region has the DNA TGTGCCAGCAGCCCTCTCCCAGGGCTAGGTGAAAAACTGTTTTTT.

This clone occurred a few times. The gene calls are TRBV5-5 and TRBJ2-7, with 9 bases matching TRBD2. With V trimmed by 3 bases and J by 1 base, 14 bases remained unmatched. Germline V lookup: CDR1 SGHKS, CDR2 YYEKEE (reference sequence). The CDR3 loop spans 18 amino acids. The CDR3 is CASSYLAGPADPSYEQYF. The CDR3 region has the DNA TGTGCCAGCAGCTACCTAGCGGGACCTGCTGATCCTTCCTACGAGCAGTACTTC. Drawing the rest from reference TRBV5-5 and TRBJ2-7, the complete variable domain is DAGVTQSPTHLIKTRGQQVTLRCSPISGHKSVSWYQQVLGQGPQFIFQYYEKEERGRGNFPDRFSARQFPNYSSELNVNALLLGDSALYLCASSYLAGPADPSYEQYFGPGTRLTVT.

The chain carries TRBV19 and TRBJ2-5, with D unclear. CDR3 length equals 12 residues. Germline V gene lookup returns CDR1 LNHDA and CDR2 SQIVND (reference sequence). Trimming stripped 1 base from V and 5 bases from J, with 5 bases between. DNA for the CDR3: TGTGCCAGTAGTATAGCCGGGGAGACCCAGTACTTC. Amino acids: CASSIAGETQYF.

The gene calls are TRBV2 and TRBJ2-4, with D perhaps given as TRBD1 or TRBD2 (7 bases each). Trimming took off 6 bases at V and 6 bases at J, with 21 bases between the two ends. The CDR3 runs to 16 residues. Germline CDR1 is SNHLY and CDR2 is FYNNEI. The CDR3 loop reads CASSQGGGATLNIQYF. CDR3 nucleotide sequence: TGTGCCAGCAGCCAGGGAGGGGGCGCAACTCTAAACATTCAGTACTTC.

The chain employs TRBV29-1 and TRBJ1-2; TRBD1 matches at 10 bases. Per germline, CDR1 SQVTM and CDR2 ANQGSEA. V lost 7 bases to trimming and J lost 6 bases; unmatched junction nucleotides: 8. There are 13 residues in the CDR3. The CDR3 loop is CSGGTGEWDGYTF. The CDR3 region has the DNA TGCAGCGGGGGGACAGGGGAATGGGATGGCTACACCTTC.

The chain combines TRBV7-2 with TRBJ2-7; 7 nucleotides agree with TRBD1. The germline V gene encodes CDR1 SGHTA and CDR2 FQGNSA. Unmatched junction bases numbered 7, after V lost 5 bases and J lost 6 bases. The CDR3 sequence is 13 residues long. The CDR3 region has the DNA TGTGCCAGCAGCCCAGAGACAGGGCGCGAGCAGTACTTC. Its translation is CASSPETGREQYF. Drawing the rest from reference TRBV7-2 and TRBJ2-7, the complete variable domain is GAGVSQSPSNKVTEKGKDVELRCDPISGHTALYWYRQSLGQGLEFLIYFQGNSAPDKSGLPSDRFSAERTGGSVSTLTIQRTQQEDSAVYLCASSPETGREQYFGPGTRLTVT.

The rearrangement joins TRBV18 to TRBJ1-5; a weak D match, TRBD1 (5 bases). The CDR3 is made up of 19 amino acids. Germline V gene sequence: CDR1 KGHSH, CDR2 LQKENI. V was pared by 9 bases and J by 3 bases, with 30 bases between. The CDR3 DNA is TGTGCCAGAACAAGGGGCCCGGGTTCGCCTACACCTCACAATCAGCCCCAGCATTTT. Protein product: CARTRGPGSPTPHNQPQHF.

In regard to this clone: Its ends do not fully match the called genes, so a read error is possible. The gene calls are TRBV6-6 and TRBJ1-2, with D possibly matching TRBD1 (6 bases). The CDR3 length is 13 residues. From germline, CDR1 is MNHNY and CDR2 SVGAGI (reference sequence). The CDR3 spells CASRALVAGAYLF. The CDR3 DNA sequence: TGTGCCAGCAGAGCCCTCGTGGCAGGGGCGTATCTCTTC.

This sequence joins TRBV29-1 and TRBJ2-2; 8 bases map to TRBD2. V was pared by 6 bases and J by 2 bases, with 8 bases of the junction left unmatched. Germline CDR1 is SQVTM and CDR2 is ANQGSEA. There are 15 residues in the CDR3. As DNA, the CDR3 is TGCAGCGTCTCCCCCAGCGGGAGAAACACCGGGGAGCTGTTTTTT. Translated: CSVSPSGRNTGELFF.

This clone came up a few times. This chain links TRBV2 with TRBJ1-3, with D tentatively TRBD1 (6 bases). Per the germline V gene, CDR1 is SNHLY and CDR2 is FYNNEI. V gave up 6 bases and J gave up 4 bases, with 10 bases separating them. The CDR3 is 13 amino acids. The CDR3 loop reads CASSAGVGNTIYF. In DNA form, the CDR3 reads TGTGCCAGCAGCGCAGGGGTAGGAAACACCATATATTTT. Complete variable domain (other parts from reference TRBV2 and TRBJ1-3): EPEVTQTPSHQVTQMGQEVILRCVPISNHLYFYWYRQILGQKVEFLVSFYNNEISEKSEIFDDQFSVERPDGSNFTLKIRSTKLEDSAMYFCASSAGVGNTIYFGEGSWLTVV.